What follows are 26 T cell receptor beta chains derived from one specimen sequenced in a study of lymphopenia after photon versus proton radiotherapy (dated by TCRdb to between 2019 and 2020). To prepare the library, the immunoSEQ multiplex PCR assay was applied. Here the immuneACCESS table is served through TCRdb, limited to in-frame sequences with V and J called. Missing clones are a known gap in these copies; in checked studies unresolved V genes cover under half, and the rest lacks a known reason. This sample holds about 160,000 clones; approximately 91% were observed only once. About 4.7% of the sample is held by the ten biggest clonotypes. The source material was peripheral blood, sampled from a patient treated with photon-based radiotherapy. All receptors derive from a man aged 50 to 60 with gastric cancer.

The chain has TRBV10-2 and TRBJ2-4; TRBD1 is a possible D gene (6 bases). Looked up from germline, CDR1 is WSHSY and CDR2 is SAAADI. V was clipped by 5 bases and J by 3 bases, with 11 bases between them. This CDR3 region has 14 residues. CDR3 DNA: TGCGCCAGCAGTTGGGACACCATCAAAAACATTCAGTACTTC. Translated: CASSWDTIKNIQYF.

The V gene is TRBV18, the J gene TRBJ2-7; TRBD2 might be the D (6 bases). The CDR3 length is 15 residues. Trimming stripped 5 bases from V and 2 bases from J, with 16 bases between. Germline V gives CDR1 KGHSH, CDR2 LQKENI. DNA for the CDR3: TGTGCCAGCTCAAACCGCGGGGTAGGCGCCTACGAGCAGTACTTC. Encoded protein: CASSNRGVGAYEQYF.

The chain is built from TRBV6-5 and TRBJ1-1; D is unclear. The CDR3 runs 15 residues. V was cut by 6 bases and J by 1 base, with 15 bases left in between. The germline V gene encodes CDR1 MNHEY and CDR2 SVGAGI. The CDR3 region is CASSLRASQNTEAFF. CDR3 nucleotide sequence: TGTGCCAGCAGCTTACGGGCCAGCCAGAACACTGAAGCTTTCTTT.

This clone came up once. A junction end diverges from the germline sequence, so it may reflect a read error. The chain couples TRBV6-6 to TRBJ1-5; TRBD1 matches 7 bases. The germline CDR1 and CDR2 sequences are MNHNY and SVGAGI (reference sequence). This CDR3 contains 13 residues. This CDR3 reads CASTYTGDQPQHF. CDR3 nucleotide sequence: TGTGCCAGCACTTACACAGGGGATCAGCCCCAGCATTTT.

The rearrangement joins TRBV5-1 to TRBJ1-5; D uncertain. Trimming stripped 1 base from V and 3 bases from J, with 11 bases between. From germline, CDR1 is SGHRS and CDR2 YFSETQ. This CDR3 is 15 amino acids long. Written as DNA, the CDR3 is TGCGCCAGCAGCTTGAGTGGCACTTACAATCAGCCCCAGCATTTT. Translated: CASSLSGTYNQPQHF.

This clone turned up a few times. This same CDR3 is encoded by further DNA sequences in the sample. The chain couples TRBV5-1 to TRBJ2-7, with D hard to call. CDR3 length: 12 amino acids. Germline V lookup: CDR1 SGHRS, CDR2 YFSETQ. V shed 0 bases and J shed 3 bases, with 4 bases lying between them. CDR3 protein: CASSLDGYEQYF. CDR3 coding DNA: TGCGCCAGCAGCTTGGACGGCTACGAGCAGTACTTC.

This clone was picked up one time. The rearrangement links TRBV4-1 to TRBJ2-5; 7 bases agree with TRBD2. Germline V gene lookup returns CDR1 MGHRA and CDR2 YSYEKL. V shed 5 bases, J shed 1 base, and the junction held 7 bases outside the gene matches. The CDR3 runs to 15 residues. The CDR3 is CASSTGGGVQETQYF. Here the CDR3 DNA reads TGCGCCAGCAGCACTGGGGGAGGGGTCCAAGAGACCCAGTACTTC.

A remark on this clone: This same CDR3 is encoded by further DNA sequences in the sample. V and J are TRBV19 and TRBJ1-2; D uncertain. The CDR3 loop spans 14 amino acids. CDR1 and CDR2 (germline): LNHDA, SQIVND (reference sequence). V was clipped by 1 base and J by 0 bases, with 6 bases between them. CDR3 region: CASSIGGTNYGYTF. The CDR3 coding sequence is TGTGCCAGTAGTATAGGAGGGACTAACTATGGCTACACCTTC.

This clone was recorded only once. The V and J genes are TRBV29-1 and TRBJ2-1; D might be TRBD2 (6 bases). The CDR3 loop spans 12 amino acids. V was cut by 6 bases and J by 10 bases, with 16 bases left in between. Looked up from germline, CDR1 is SQVTM and CDR2 is ANQGSEA. This CDR3 is CSVERENGEQFF. CDR3 bases: TGCAGCGTGGAACGGGAGAACGGGGAGCAGTTCTTC.

This clone was seen a single time. This chain connects TRBV25-1 to TRBJ2-7; 7 bases agree with TRBD1. The germline V gene encodes CDR1 MGHDK and CDR2 SYGVNS. The length of the CDR3 is 15 residues. After removal of 3 bases from V and 3 bases from J, the junction contained 8 bases not matched to a gene. The CDR3 protein is CASSDPGQRVYEQYF. The CDR3 bases are TGTGCCAGCAGTGATCCGGGACAGAGAGTCTACGAGCAGTACTTC.

The rearrangement uses TRBV7-8 and TRBJ2-7, with 12 bases lining up with TRBD2. CDR1 and CDR2 (germline): SGHVS, FQNEAQ. This CDR3 contains 15 residues. The ends lost 4 bases at V and 3 bases at J; junction bases unmatched: 4. The CDR3 nucleotides are TGTGCCAGCAGCTCCCCGGGACTAGCGGGCTACGAGCAGTACTTC. Amino acid sequence: CASSSPGLAGYEQYF.

DNA for the CDR3: TGTGCCAGTAGTATAAACGGGGTGGGTCAGCCCCAGCATTTT. It codes for CASSINGVGQPQHF. This chain uses TRBV19 with TRBJ1-5; no clear D. The CDR3 is 14 amino acids. Deletions cut 2 bases from V and 6 bases from J, with 11 bases between. CDR1 is LNHDA, CDR2 SQIVND, per germline (reference sequence).

This sequence joins TRBV4-1 and TRBJ1-1, with D unclear. The CDR3 is 16 amino acids. V was shortened by 1 base and J by 1 base, with 13 bases between the two germline ends. Germline CDR1 reads MGHRA; CDR2 reads YSYEKL. For the CDR3, the DNA is TGCGCCAGCAGCCAAGCTGTAACCAGAGAGAACACTGAAGCTTTCTTT. Protein sequence: CASSQAVTRENTEAFF.

V and J are TRBV9 and TRBJ1-3; no definite D call. The CDR3 is 16 residues long. V lost 0 bases and J 0 bases, leaving 10 bases between the germline ends. The germline V gene encodes CDR1 SGDLS and CDR2 YYNGEE. Written as DNA, the CDR3 is TGTGCCAGCAGCGTAGGTCGGGAACGCTCTGGAAACACCATATATTTT. Its translation is CASSVGRERSGNTIYF. Using reference TRBV9 and TRBJ1-3 for the parts outside the CDR3, the full variable domain is DSGVTQTPKHLITATGQRVTLRCSPRSGDLSVYWYQQSLDQGLQFLIQYYNGEERAKGNILERFSAQQFPDLHSELNLSSLELGDSALYFCASSVGRERSGNTIYFGEGSWLTVV.

The chain links TRBV6-5 to TRBJ1-1; 10 bases align to TRBD1. V lost 5 bases to trimming and J lost 1 base; unmatched junction nucleotides: 4. Germline CDR1 and CDR2: MNHEY and SVGAGI. The CDR3 spans 15 residues. The chain's CDR3 is CASSPRTGGNTEAFF. The CDR3 region has the DNA TGTGCCAGCAGTCCCCGGACAGGGGGGAACACTGAAGCTTTCTTT.

The chain recombines TRBV18 with TRBJ2-2, with TRBD1 matching 7 bases. There are 16 residues in the CDR3. Germline loops: CDR1 KGHSH, CDR2 LQKENI. V shed 1 base, J shed 4 bases, and the junction held 6 bases outside the gene matches. This chain's CDR3 is CASSPQQGVTTGELFF. In DNA, the CDR3 is TGTGCCAGCTCACCACAGCAGGGGGTTACCACCGGGGAGCTGTTTTTT.

V is TRBV30 and J is TRBJ2-7; D gene uncertain. The V gene lost 2 bases and the J gene lost 1 base, with 3 bases spanning the gap. The V gene's germline CDR1 is GTSNPN and CDR2 SVGIG (reference sequence). CDR3 length: 11 amino acids. The CDR3 DNA is TGTGCCTGGAGTATGTCCTACGAGCAGTACTTC. It codes for CAWSMSYEQYF.

CDR3 sequence (DNA): TGTGCCAGCTCTCCTAGGACAGGCCAAGAGACCCAGTACTTC. Encoded protein: CASSPRTGQETQYF. The genes are TRBV18 and TRBJ2-5; 7 bases are shared with TRBD1. J lost 1 base, V lost 6 bases, and 5 bases had no gene match. There are 14 residues in the CDR3. The germline gives CDR1 KGHSH, CDR2 LQKENI.

The rearrangement links TRBV5-1 to TRBJ2-3, with D possibly TRBD2 on 6 matching bases. In germline, CDR1 is SGHRS, CDR2 YFSETQ. This CDR3 comprises 13 residues. V was shortened by 6 bases and J by 2 bases, with 10 bases between the two germline ends. The CDR3 region has the DNA TGCGCCAGCATGACTAGTATCACAGATACGCAGTATTTT. Residues: CASMTSITDTQYF.

The chain joins TRBV6-1 to TRBJ1-1; no firm D call. There are 15 residues in the CDR3. Trimming took off 4 bases at V and 4 bases at J, with 16 bases between the two ends. Per the germline V gene, CDR1 is MNHNS and CDR2 is SASEGT. This CDR3 is CASSASSGWGTEAFF. Written as DNA, the CDR3 is TGTGCCAGCAGTGCATCTTCGGGATGGGGCACTGAAGCTTTCTTT.

V gene TRBV5-4 combines with J gene TRBJ2-3; 9 nucleotides align to TRBD2. This CDR3 has 17 residues. V lost 0 bases to trimming and J lost 3 bases; unmatched junction nucleotides: 8. The germline CDR1 and CDR2 sequences are SGHNT and YYREEE (reference sequence). The CDR3 loop reads CASSLVASGTGTDTQYF. As DNA, the CDR3 is TGTGCCAGCAGCTTGGTTGCTAGCGGGACGGGGACAGATACGCAGTATTTT.

V usage is TRBV9 and J usage is TRBJ2-7, with no clear D. The CDR3 has 18 amino acids. Germline-derived CDR1 and CDR2 are SGDLS and YYNGEE. Trimming removed 0 bases from V and 1 base from J, with 20 bases in between. CDR3 bases: TGTGCCAGCAGCGTAGAGGCGAGCCTGGAAGCGAGTTCCTACGAGCAGTACTTC. It specifies CASSVEASLEASSYEQYF.

This chain connects TRBV5-6 to TRBJ2-2; the D is unclear. In germline, CDR1 is SGHDT, CDR2 YYEEEE. Deletions cut 0 bases from V and 1 base from J, with 4 bases between. The CDR3 contains 14 residues. The CDR3, as DNA: TGTGCCAGCAGCTTGGCCCAGAACACCGGGGAGCTGTTTTTT. This translates into CASSLAQNTGELFF.

The chain uses TRBV14 and TRBJ1-1; unclear D gene. The CDR3 length is 15 residues. CDR1 is SGHDN, CDR2 FVKESK, per germline. The V end lost 5 bases, the J end lost 1 base, and 14 bases lay between the germline ends. CDR3 in amino acids: CASSSWTSGNTEAFF. The CDR3 coding sequence is TGTGCCAGCAGCTCATGGACCTCGGGGAACACTGAAGCTTTCTTT.

This clone occurred once. V and J are TRBV6-6 and TRBJ1-2, with unresolved D. CDR1 and CDR2 (germline): MNHNY, SVGAGI (reference sequence). The V gene lost 5 bases and the J gene lost 0 bases, with 10 bases spanning the gap. This CDR3 is built from 14 residues. The CDR3 here is CASSPYSSNYGYTF. The CDR3 DNA sequence: TGTGCCAGCAGTCCCTACTCTTCTAACTATGGCTACACCTTC.

The rearrangement joins TRBV18 to TRBJ1-2; the D gene is possibly TRBD1 (6 bases). Per germline, CDR1 KGHSH and CDR2 LQKENI. CDR3 length: 14 residues. V was pared by 5 bases and J by 8 bases, with 18 bases between. CDR3: CASSTLEGVGGYTF. CDR3 DNA: TGTGCCAGCTCAACCCTGGAGGGGGTAGGAGGCTACACCTTC.